The 26 T cell receptor beta chains in this list originate from one sample, sequenced in a study of molecular identifiers for immune sequencing clone quantification. Using its own MiXCR run on the PCR reads, TCRdb lists one record per CDR3 protein. The sample carries some 580,000 distinct CDR3 sequences, approximately 24% recorded once. The sample was naive CD8+ T cells from blood, with Jurkat cell RNA spiked in. Indicated subset: FACS-sorted CD8+CD4-CCR7+CD45RA+ naive T cells. The receptors were gathered from a human donor in good health. Some libraries in this study had Jurkat cell RNA spiked in.

In regard to this clonotype: Given a much more abundant clone one base away, this may be a read error. The chain joins TRBV7-2 to TRBJ2-1, with 9 bases aligning to TRBD1. Germline loops: CDR1 SGHTA, CDR2 FQGNSA. The V segment lost 11 bases and the J segment 9 bases; nucleotides outside the gene matches: 11. CDR3 length equals 13 residues. CDR3 nucleotides: TGTGCCGGCACCACGGACAGGGGCTTTGAGCAGTTCTTC. Translated, it gives CAGTTDRGFEQFF.

This clonotype was found a few times. One junction end disagrees with the germline gene, perhaps due to a read error. The V gene is TRBV19, the J gene TRBJ1-5, with TRBD1 as a possible D gene (6 bases). Germline CDR1 and CDR2: LNHDA and SQIVND (reference sequence). This CDR3 is built from 13 residues. The CDR3 reads CASNAQGNQPQHF. CDR3 coding DNA: TGTGCTAGTAATGCCCAGGGGAATCAGCCCCAGCATTTT.

Ten or more counts support this clonotype. The rearrangement uses TRBV4-1 and TRBJ1-4; TRBD1 matches at 9 bases. The CDR3 sequence is 18 residues long. With V trimmed by 2 bases and J by 10 bases, 17 bases remained unmatched. The germline V gene encodes CDR1 MGHRA and CDR2 YSYEKL. The CDR3 is CASSQKGNFRDREGKLFF. The CDR3 region has the DNA TGCGCCAGCAGCCAAAAAGGAAACTTCCGGGACAGGGAGGGAAAACTGTTTTTT.

Concerning this clonotype itself: A much larger clone lies a single base off, so this may be a read error. V is TRBV4-2 and J is TRBJ2-5, with a possible D match to TRBD1 (5 bases). The CDR3 is 14 residues long. Germline CDR1 LGHNA, CDR2 YNFKEQ. CDR3 sequence reads: CAGSQETEWETQYF. In DNA, the CDR3 is TGTGCCGGCAGCCAAGAGACAGAATGGGAGACCCAGTACTTC.

In DNA form, the CDR3 reads TGTGCCAGCACCCCCCCTCTCAGGATGATTGAAAAACTGTTTTTT. Translation: CASTPPLRMIEKLFF. The genes are TRBV6-2 or TRBV6-3 and TRBJ1-4; unclear D gene. The CDR3 spans 15 residues. Trimming left V 7 bases short and J 7 bases short, with 19 bases between. Germline assignment: CDR1 MNHEY and CDR2 SVGEGT.

This clonotype showed up many times. The chain combines TRBV30 with TRBJ2-1; no definite D call. Germline V gene lookup returns CDR1 GTSNPN and CDR2 SVGIG (reference sequence). Trimming shortened V by 0 bases and J by 7 bases, and 4 bases separated the two germline ends. The length of the CDR3 is 11 residues. As DNA, the CDR3 is TGTGCCTGGAGTGTAACTAATGAGCAGTTCTTC. It codes for CAWSVTNEQFF.

With respect to this clonotype: It may be a read error: a sequence one base away is much more abundant. The J gene is TRBJ2-7, the V gene TRBV4-1, with 10 bases lining up with TRBD2. Per germline, CDR1 MGHRA and CDR2 YSYEKL. V trimming: 3 bases; J trimming: 3 bases; junction bases outside the gene matches: 11. CDR3 length equals 17 residues. CDR3 sequence: CASSHGSMGTSVYEQYF. The CDR3 nucleotides read TGCGCCAGCAGCCACGGGTCGATGGGGACTAGCGTCTACGAGCAGTACTTC.

This clonotype was counted ten times or more. This rearrangement joins TRBV5-6 to TRBJ2-3; perhaps D is TRBD1 or TRBD2 (5 bases each). Germline lookup yields CDR1 SGHDT and CDR2 YYEEEE. The ends were cut back, 3 bases at V and 2 bases at J, with 13 bases in the middle. The CDR3 has 15 amino acids. CDR3 loop: CASSWGSLNTDTQYF. Written as DNA, the CDR3 is TGTGCCAGCAGCTGGGGGTCACTCAACACAGATACGCAGTATTTT.

In regard to this clonotype: This may be a read error, as it is one base from a much larger clone. This chain uses TRBV5-4 with TRBJ2-3; 8 bases match TRBD2. Looked up from germline, CDR1 is SGHNT and CDR2 is YYREEE (reference sequence). This CDR3 is 15 amino acids long. CDR3 nucleotide sequence: TGTGCCGGCAGCTGGGGACTAGTTTTGCAAGATACGCAGTATTTT. This codes for CAGSWGLVLQDTQYF.

This clonotype was observed many times. V usage is TRBV20-1 and J usage is TRBJ1-1, with TRBD1 as a possible D gene (5 bases). The germline V gene has CDR1 DFQATT and CDR2 SNEGSKA (reference sequence). Between the trimmed V and J ends, which lost 7 bases and 0 bases, there was a span of 9 bases. This CDR3 region has 12 residues. The CDR3 nucleotides read TGCAGTGGATCAGGGATGAACACTGAAGCTTTCTTT. Amino acids: CSGSGMNTEAFF.

This clonotype was counted many times. J is TRBJ2-7 and V is TRBV20-1; unclear D gene. V was shortened by 1 base and J by 4 bases, with 17 bases between the two germline ends. Germline lookup yields CDR1 DFQATT and CDR2 SNEGSKA (reference sequence). The CDR3 covers 15 residues. In DNA form, the CDR3 reads TGCAGTGCTAGAGTTGGCCGAAGCTACCCATACGAGCAGTACTTC. Encoded protein: CSARVGRSYPYEQYF.

This clonotype was counted only a few times. The chain uses TRBV19 and TRBJ2-7; 9 bases line up with TRBD2. The CDR3 runs 15 residues. V lost 6 bases, J lost 0 bases, and 6 bases stayed unmatched. Germline values: CDR1 LNHDA, CDR2 SQIVND (reference sequence). This CDR3 reads CASRTVAGDSYEQYF. The CDR3 DNA follows: TGTGCCAGTAGAACAGTAGCGGGGGACTCCTACGAGCAGTACTTC.

This clonotype was seen a single time. A clone one base away is much larger, so this may be a read error. The chain links TRBV20-1 to TRBJ2-3; TRBD1 is a possible D gene (5 bases). Germline CDR1 reads DFQATT; CDR2 reads SNEGSKA (reference sequence). The germline V and J ends were trimmed by 3 bases and 4 bases, with 11 bases remaining between them. The CDR3 runs to 13 residues. The CDR3 DNA sequence: TGCAGTGCTAGGCCATCAGGGTCAGATACGCAGTATTTT. Protein: CSARPSGSDTQYF.

The chain is built from TRBV6-6 and TRBJ1-1; D not resolved. From germline, CDR1 is MNHNY and CDR2 SVGAGI (reference sequence). CDR3 length: 13 amino acids. The V and J ends lost 0 bases and 6 bases respectively, with 8 bases between them. The CDR3 DNA reads as TGTGCCAGCAGTTACTCTTTAGGCGCTGAAGCTTTCTTT. Its translation is CASSYSLGAEAFF.

There are many counts of this clonotype. The CDR3: CASSLSGDSDQPQHF. DNA of the CDR3: TGTGCCAGCAGTTTATCGGGGGACAGCGATCAGCCCCAGCATTTT. The rearrangement uses TRBV28 and TRBJ1-5, with 7 bases matching TRBD1. Trimming at V came to 1 base and at J to 5 bases, leaving 5 bases not matched to a gene. This CDR3 comprises 15 residues. Germline lookup yields CDR1 MDHEN and CDR2 SYDVKM.

This clonotype was detected ten times or more. The chain joins TRBV5-6 to TRBJ1-5; D not resolved. Germline-derived CDR1 and CDR2 are SGHDT and YYEEEE. The CDR3 totals 15 residues. V was cut by 0 bases and J by 5 bases, with 12 bases left in between. DNA for the CDR3: TGTGCCAGCAGCTTGGGAGGGTACAGCGATCAGCCCCAGCATTTT. It codes for CASSLGGYSDQPQHF.

Regarding this clonotype: A clone one base away is much larger, so this may be a read error. The chain is built from TRBV20-1 and TRBJ2-3; the match to TRBD2 covers 12 bases. V was clipped by 7 bases and J by 5 bases; unmatched bases: 7. Looked up from germline, CDR1 is DFQATT and CDR2 is SNEGSKA (reference sequence). CDR3 length: 14 amino acids. The CDR3 reads CSVWTSGKQDTQYF. CDR3 DNA: TGCAGTGTTTGGACTAGCGGGAAACAAGATACGCAGTATTTT.

A few counts support this clonotype. The chain links TRBV4-3 to TRBJ2-7; 13 positions agree with TRBD2. The CDR3 runs 18 residues. V lost 1 base, J lost 7 bases, and 13 bases stayed unmatched. CDR1 is LGHNA, CDR2 YSLEER, per germline. As DNA, the CDR3 is TGCGCCAGCAGCCAAGCCCCAAACCTAGGACTAGCGGGAGTTGAGCAGTACTTC. Amino acids: CASSQAPNLGLAGVEQYF.

This clonotype was detected once. A single base separates this from a much larger clone, so it may be a read error. This sequence joins TRBV13 and TRBJ2-2, with D tentatively TRBD2 (6 bases). The germline CDR1 and CDR2 sequences are PRHDT and FYEKMQ (reference sequence). This CDR3 contains 15 residues. Trimming left V 6 bases short and J 6 bases short, with 17 bases between. This CDR3 is CASSRRLESAGELFF. The CDR3, as DNA: TGTGCCAGCAGTCGACGACTAGAATCCGCCGGGGAGCTGTTTTTT.

This clonotype was picked up many times. The CDR3 nucleotides read TGCAGTGCTAGACCTACGACCAGCGGGAGTATGTACGAGCAGTACTTC. As protein: CSARPTTSGSMYEQYF. This rearrangement joins TRBV20-1 to TRBJ2-7; 8 bases line up with TRBD2. V lost 2 bases, J lost 4 bases, and 13 bases stayed unmatched. Germline V gene sequence: CDR1 DFQATT, CDR2 SNEGSKA (reference sequence). CDR3 size: 16 residues.

This clonotype was seen repeatedly, ten times or more. The V and J genes are TRBV9 and TRBJ1-5; no reliable D call. This CDR3 region has 15 residues. CDR1 and CDR2 from the germline V gene are SGDLS and YYNGEE. V lost 0 bases to trimming and J lost 0 bases, with 7 bases between them. The DNA of the CDR3 is TGTGCCAGCAGCGTAGGTGGATATAGCAATCAGCCCCAGCATTTT. It yields the protein CASSVGGYSNQPQHF. Together with reference TRBV9 and TRBJ1-5, the CDR3 gives the full variable domain: DSGVTQTPKHLITATGQRVTLRCSPRSGDLSVYWYQQSLDQGLQFLIQYYNGEERAKGNILERFSAQQFPDLHSELNLSSLELGDSALYFCASSVGGYSNQPQHFGDGTRLSIL.

Turning to this clonotype: An end of the junction differs from the germline gene, which may be a read error. The chain employs TRBV25-1 and TRBJ2-6; tentatively, D is TRBD1 (6 bases). The CDR3 runs to 16 residues. CDR1 MGHDK and CDR2 SYGVNS come from the germline V gene. CDR3 sequence (DNA): TGTGCCAGCAGTGATTTCCAGGGGCCCGGGGCCAACGTCCCGACTTTC. Protein sequence: CASSDFQGPGANVPTF.

The table lists this clonotype with a few counts. The rearrangement joins TRBV19 to TRBJ1-5; TRBD1 matches at 7 bases. The length of the CDR3 is 15 residues. CDR1 and CDR2 from the germline V gene are LNHDA and SQIVND (reference sequence). The ends lost 5 bases at V and 5 bases at J; junction bases unmatched: 9. This CDR3 reads CASSPKGTVYQPQHF. The CDR3 nucleotides read TGTGCCAGTAGTCCAAAAGGGACAGTCTATCAGCCCCAGCATTTT.

This clonotype was seen repeatedly, ten times or more. The chain recombines TRBV29-1 with TRBJ2-2; D remains unclear. V was clipped by 5 bases and J by 4 bases, with 8 bases between them. CDR1 SQVTM and CDR2 ANQGSEA come from the germline V gene. The CDR3 is 12 amino acids. The CDR3 bases are TGCAGCGTTCCAACACCCACCGGGGAGCTGTTTTTT. Protein product: CSVPTPTGELFF.

In its sample, this clonotype was seen many times. The rearrangement uses TRBV3-1 and TRBJ2-2; D is uncertain. Deletions cut 1 base from V and 7 bases from J, with 7 bases between. The CDR3 length is 13 residues. Germline V lookup: CDR1 LGHDT, CDR2 YNNKEL (reference sequence). CDR3 sequence reads: CASSQVVHGELFF. CDR3 coding DNA: TGTGCCAGCAGCCAAGTGGTGCACGGGGAGCTGTTTTTT.

In this sample, this clonotype turned up many times. The CDR3 bases are TGTGCCAGCAGCTTAGACGGAGTTAGTGAAGCTTTCTTT. This translates into CASSLDGVSEAFF. This rearrangement joins TRBV13 to TRBJ1-1, with D uncertain. The CDR3 sequence is 13 residues long. The germline V and J ends were trimmed by 1 base and 7 bases, with 10 bases remaining between them. Germline CDR1 reads PRHDT; CDR2 reads FYEKMQ (reference sequence).